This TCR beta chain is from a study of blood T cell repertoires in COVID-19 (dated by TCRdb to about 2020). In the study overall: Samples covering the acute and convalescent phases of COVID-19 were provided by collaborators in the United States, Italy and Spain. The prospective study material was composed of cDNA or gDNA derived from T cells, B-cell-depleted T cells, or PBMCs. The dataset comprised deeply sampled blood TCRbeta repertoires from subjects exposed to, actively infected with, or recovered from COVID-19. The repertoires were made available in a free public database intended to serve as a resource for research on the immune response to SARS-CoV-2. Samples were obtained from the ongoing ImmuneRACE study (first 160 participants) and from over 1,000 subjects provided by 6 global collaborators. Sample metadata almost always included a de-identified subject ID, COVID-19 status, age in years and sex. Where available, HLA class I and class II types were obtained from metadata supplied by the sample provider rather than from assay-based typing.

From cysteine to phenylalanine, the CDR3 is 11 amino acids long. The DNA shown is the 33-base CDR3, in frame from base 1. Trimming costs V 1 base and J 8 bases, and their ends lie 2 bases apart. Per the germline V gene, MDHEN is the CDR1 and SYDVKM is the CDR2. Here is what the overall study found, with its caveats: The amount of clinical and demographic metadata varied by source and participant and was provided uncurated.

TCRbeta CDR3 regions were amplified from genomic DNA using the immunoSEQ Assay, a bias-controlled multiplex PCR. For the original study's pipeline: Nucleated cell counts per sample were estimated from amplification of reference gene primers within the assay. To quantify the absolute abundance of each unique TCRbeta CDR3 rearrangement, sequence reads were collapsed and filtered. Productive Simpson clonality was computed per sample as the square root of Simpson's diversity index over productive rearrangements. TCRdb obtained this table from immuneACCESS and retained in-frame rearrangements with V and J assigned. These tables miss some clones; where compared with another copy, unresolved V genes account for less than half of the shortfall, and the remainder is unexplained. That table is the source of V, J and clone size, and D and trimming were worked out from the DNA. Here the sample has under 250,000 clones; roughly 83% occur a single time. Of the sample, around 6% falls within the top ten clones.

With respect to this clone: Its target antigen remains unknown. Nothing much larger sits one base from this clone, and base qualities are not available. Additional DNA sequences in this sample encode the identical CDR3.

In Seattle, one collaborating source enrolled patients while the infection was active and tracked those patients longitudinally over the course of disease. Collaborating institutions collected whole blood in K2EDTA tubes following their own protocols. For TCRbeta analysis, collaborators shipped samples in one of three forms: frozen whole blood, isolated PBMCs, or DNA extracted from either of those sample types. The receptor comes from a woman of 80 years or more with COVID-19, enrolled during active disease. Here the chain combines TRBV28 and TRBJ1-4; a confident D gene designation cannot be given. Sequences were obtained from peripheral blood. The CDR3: CASSLSEKLFF. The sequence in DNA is TGTGCCAGCAGTTTATCGGAAAAACTGTTTTTT. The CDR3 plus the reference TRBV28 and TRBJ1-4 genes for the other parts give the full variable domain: DVKVTQSSRYLVKRTGEKVFLECVQDMDHENMFWYRQDPGLGLRLIYFSYDVKMKEKGDIPEGYSVSREKKERFSLILESASTNQTSMYLCASSLSEKLFFGSGTQLSVL.